Below are 22 T cell receptor beta chains sequenced from a single sample in a study of OX40 agonist ivuxolimab in advanced cancers. Produced via immunoSEQ multiplex PCR; TCRdb's table is partial and in-frame only. The table records under 85,000 clones, approximately 90% of them present only once. Sequences were derived from CD4+ or CD8+ T cells sorted from blood, sampled in a trial of the OX40 agonist ivuxolimab. The receptors were sampled from an adult with an advanced solid tumor such as melanoma, head and neck, liver or kidney cancer.

V and J are TRBV18 and TRBJ2-1; TRBD2 matches 10 bases. The germline CDR1 and CDR2 sequences are KGHSH and LQKENI. The CDR3 spans 16 residues. J lost 3 bases, V lost 6 bases, and 8 bases had no gene match. The CDR3 sequence is CASSTAGGPFYNEQFF. In nucleotides, the CDR3 is TGTGCCAGCTCGACAGCGGGGGGGCCCTTCTACAATGAGCAGTTCTTC.

The V and J genes are TRBV9 and TRBJ1-2, with D unresolved. With 0 bases removed from V and 4 bases from J, the gap between germline ends came to 4 bases. The CDR3 is made up of 12 amino acids. CDR1 SGDLS and CDR2 YYNGEE come from the germline V gene. This CDR3 is CASSVGSYGYTF. CDR3 coding DNA: TGTGCCAGCAGCGTAGGGAGCTATGGCTACACCTTC.

The genes are TRBV18 and TRBJ2-3, with D possibly being TRBD2 (7 bases). The CDR3 has 16 residues. CDR1 is KGHSH, CDR2 LQKENI, per germline. Between the trimmed V and J ends, which lost 3 bases and 0 bases, there was a span of 13 bases. The CDR3 bases are TGTGCCAGCTCACCGGAGGGGGGGACTAGCACAGATACGCAGTATTTT. This translates into CASSPEGGTSTDTQYF. The full variable domain, completed using reference TRBV18 and TRBJ2-3, is NAGVMQNPRHLVRRRGQEARLRCSPMKGHSHVYWYRQLPEEGLKFMVYLQKENIIDESGMPKERFSAEFPKEGPSILRIQQVVRGDSAAYFCASSPEGGTSTDTQYFGPGTRLTVL.

The rearrangement links TRBV2 to TRBJ1-2; 8 bases fit TRBD1. Per germline, CDR1 SNHLY and CDR2 FYNNEI. The CDR3 covers 12 residues. CDR3 in amino acids: CAQDREEGGYTF. In DNA, the CDR3 is TGTGCACAGGACAGGGAGGAAGGTGGCTACACCTTC.

This sequence joins TRBV20-1 and TRBJ1-1; perhaps TRBD1 as D (5 bases). CDR1 and CDR2 from the germline V gene are DFQATT and SNEGSKA (reference sequence). There are 11 residues in the CDR3. V was cut by 8 bases and J by 7 bases, with 14 bases left in between. The CDR3 here is CSPDKTGEAFF. In DNA form, the CDR3 reads TGCAGTCCGGACAAGACGGGTGAAGCTTTCTTT.

The chain links TRBV18 to TRBJ2-7; D remains ambiguous. The length of the CDR3 is 16 residues. Trimming took off 5 bases at V and 0 bases at J, with 17 bases between the two ends. CDR1 is KGHSH and CDR2 is LQKENI in the germline V gene. The chain's CDR3 is CASSSTLGRSSYEQYF. The CDR3 coding sequence is TGTGCCAGCTCATCGACCTTAGGACGTTCCTCCTACGAGCAGTACTTC.

This clone was observed a handful of times. This chain links TRBV6-6 with TRBJ1-1, with D tentatively TRBD1 (5 bases). The CDR3 has 16 amino acids. Looked up from germline, CDR1 is MNHNY and CDR2 is SVGAGI (reference sequence). V was shortened by 2 bases and J by 2 bases, with 15 bases between the two germline ends. For the CDR3, the DNA is TGTGCCAGCAGTTACGGGGGTCGACAGATTAACACTGAAGCTTTCTTT. It yields the protein CASSYGGRQINTEAFF.

This chain joins TRBV18 and TRBJ1-5; tentative D call: TRBD1 (6 bases). The CDR3 extends over 15 amino acids. Trimming pared 3 bases from V and 7 bases from J, leaving 16 bases between. Looked up from germline, CDR1 is KGHSH and CDR2 is LQKENI. The CDR3 DNA is TGTGCCAGCTCACCCACACAGGGTAAAGTACAGCCCCAGCATTTT. Amino acid sequence: CASSPTQGKVQPQHF.

The rearrangement links TRBV27 to TRBJ2-7, with 11 bases matching TRBD2. The germline CDR1 and CDR2 sequences are MNHEY and SMNVEV (reference sequence). Trimming removed 6 bases from V and 4 bases from J; junction bases left unmatched: 14. The CDR3 runs 17 residues. This CDR3 is CASRPPRGASGGYEQYF. The DNA for the CDR3 is TGTGCCAGCAGACCTCCGAGGGGGGCTAGCGGGGGGTACGAGCAGTACTTC.

The rearrangement joins TRBV5-1 to TRBJ1-1; unclear D gene. This CDR3 has 13 amino acids. Looked up from germline, CDR1 is SGHRS and CDR2 is YFSETQ. Trimming shortened V by 4 bases and J by 1 base, and 8 bases separated the two germline ends. For the CDR3, the DNA is TGCGCCAGCAGCCAAACAGCGAACACTGAAGCTTTCTTT. Translated, it gives CASSQTANTEAFF.

This chain connects TRBV6-1 to TRBJ1-2, with TRBD1 as a possible D gene (5 bases). V lost 1 base and J 7 bases, leaving 10 bases between the germline ends. Germline assignment: CDR1 MNHNS and CDR2 SASEGT. This CDR3 region has 13 residues. The CDR3 reads CASSEVEGRGYTF. CDR3 sequence (DNA): TGTGCCAGCAGTGAAGTGGAGGGGCGTGGCTACACCTTC.

This rearrangement joins TRBV14 to TRBJ1-1; D is undetermined. The CDR3 is 13 amino acids. Germline loops: CDR1 SGHDN, CDR2 FVKESK. The V gene lost 2 bases and the J gene lost 0 bases, with 4 bases spanning the gap. The chain's CDR3 is CASSQTLNTEAFF. The CDR3 DNA reads as TGTGCCAGCAGCCAAACCCTGAACACTGAAGCTTTCTTT.

This clone was seen a single time. The chain uses TRBV30 and TRBJ1-2; D ambiguous. Germline-derived CDR1 and CDR2 are GTSNPN and SVGIG (reference sequence). The CDR3 length is 11 residues. V was cut by 0 bases and J by 8 bases, with 7 bases left in between. The CDR3 here is CAWSVVGGYTF. The CDR3 DNA follows: TGTGCCTGGAGTGTAGTGGGGGGCTACACCTTC. The full variable domain, in which reference TRBV30 and TRBJ1-2 provide the parts outside the CDR3, is SQTIHQWPATLVQPVGSPLSLECTVEGTSNPNLYWYRQAAGRGLQLLFYSVGIGQISSEVPQNLSASRPQDRQFILSSKKLLLSDSGFYLCAWSVVGGYTFGSGTRLTVV.

The V gene is TRBV19, the J gene TRBJ2-5, with D uncertain. From germline, CDR1 is LNHDA and CDR2 SQIVND (reference sequence). The CDR3 has 13 amino acids. Trimming removed 3 bases from V and 3 bases from J, with 8 bases in between. CDR3 protein: CASSIGAEETQYF. The CDR3 nucleotides are TGTGCCAGTAGTATCGGTGCGGAAGAGACCCAGTACTTC.

This clone was seen only a few times. The chain is built from TRBV9 and TRBJ1-1; weak D call: TRBD1 (5 bases). CDR3 length: 13 amino acids. The V and J ends lost 3 bases and 0 bases respectively, with 6 bases between them. The germline V gene has CDR1 SGDLS and CDR2 YYNGEE. The chain's CDR3 is CASSGGVNTEAFF. DNA of the CDR3: TGTGCCAGCAGCGGAGGGGTGAACACTGAAGCTTTCTTT.

The chain has TRBV11-2 and TRBJ2-2; D may match TRBD1 or TRBD2 (6 bases each). Trimming stripped 1 base from V and 6 bases from J, with 9 bases between. Germline-derived CDR1 and CDR2 are SGHAT and FQNNGV. The CDR3 has 14 residues. This CDR3 is CASSLGGAAGELFF. CDR3 DNA sequence: TGTGCCAGCAGCTTAGGGGGGGCGGCCGGGGAGCTGTTTTTT.

The V and J genes are TRBV29-1 and TRBJ2-1; 7 bases map to TRBD1. Germline CDR1 and CDR2: SQVTM and ANQGSEA. V lost 6 bases and J lost 7; bases outside the gene matches: 12. This CDR3 comprises 14 residues. CDR3 residues: CSVRPGQIQNEQFF. CDR3 DNA: TGCAGCGTACGTCCGGGACAGATACAAAATGAGCAGTTCTTC.

This chain links TRBV7-2 with TRBJ1-1, with no clear D. V dropped 3 bases and J dropped 1 base, with 6 bases sitting between them. The CDR3 loop spans 13 amino acids. CDR1 and CDR2 (germline): SGHTA, FQGNSA. CDR3 sequence: CASSFDKNTEAFF. For the CDR3, the DNA is TGTGCCAGCAGCTTCGACAAGAACACTGAAGCTTTCTTT.

This chain links TRBV7-2 with TRBJ2-7; D not resolved. V was cut by 1 base and J by 3 bases, with 10 bases left in between. Germline assignment: CDR1 SGHTA and CDR2 FQGNSA. The CDR3 has 14 amino acids. The DNA of the CDR3 is TGTGCCAGCAGCTTAGGAGCAGATTTCTACGAGCAGTACTTC. As protein: CASSLGADFYEQYF. Full variable domain (missing parts from reference TRBV7-2 and TRBJ2-7): GAGVSQSPSNKVTEKGKDVELRCDPISGHTALYWYRQSLGQGLEFLIYFQGNSAPDKSGLPSDRFSAERTGGSVSTLTIQRTQQEDSAVYLCASSLGADFYEQYFGPGTRLTVT.

This chain uses TRBV7-6 with TRBJ1-1; a weak D match, TRBD1 (5 bases). Trimming shortened V by 0 bases and J by 1 base, and 6 bases separated the two germline ends. Germline V CDR1 and CDR2: SGHVS, FNYEAQ. The CDR3 is made up of 14 amino acids. DNA for the CDR3: TGTGCCAGCAGCTTAGCCGGGACGAACACTGAAGCTTTCTTT. Protein sequence: CASSLAGTNTEAFF.

The CDR3 nucleotides read TGTGCCAGTGACCTCGCGGGGGGGCGGGGCACAGATACGCAGTATTTT. Its protein is CASDLAGGRGTDTQYF. The chain links TRBV19 to TRBJ2-3; TRBD2 matches 9 bases. Germline CDR1 is LNHDA and CDR2 is SQIVND (reference sequence). CDR3 length: 16 residues. The V and J ends lost 8 bases and 1 base, in that order; junction bases with no gene match: 10.

This sequence joins TRBV5-1 and TRBJ2-5; 7 bases align to TRBD1. The J call is in doubt because the DNA end fits TRBJ2-7 better. This CDR3 is 14 amino acids long. Per germline, CDR1 SGHRS and CDR2 YFSETQ. This CDR3 reads CASSTGQPPYEQYF. As DNA, the CDR3 is TGCGCCAGCAGCACGGGACAGCCCCCTTACGAGCAGTACTTC.